Below are 12 T cell receptor beta chains sequenced from a single sample in a study of T cells in localized non-small cell lung cancer. The method was immunoSEQ multiplex PCR; TCRdb's version includes in-frame clones alone and lacks a portion of them. The sample includes 30,000 to 35,000 clones, roughly 90% of them seen just once. The input for sequencing was peripheral blood, taken before any cancer treatment. Source of these receptors: a woman aged 35 to 75 with stage I lung adenocarcinoma.

This chain connects TRBV7-9 to TRBJ1-1; 9 bases line up with TRBD1. Looked up from germline, CDR1 is SEHNR and CDR2 is FQNEAQ (reference sequence). The CDR3 has 17 amino acids. The ends lost 4 bases at V and 1 base at J; junction bases unmatched: 10. CDR3 sequence reads: CASSSAGTGLQNTEAFF. The CDR3 DNA is TGTGCCAGCAGCTCGGCAGGGACAGGGCTCCAGAACACTGAAGCTTTCTTT.

This rearrangement joins TRBV30 to TRBJ2-7, with TRBD1 matching over 9 bases. J lost 8 bases, V lost 3 bases, and 5 bases had no gene match. Germline CDR1 reads GTSNPN; CDR2 reads SVGIG (reference sequence). The length of the CDR3 is 12 residues. The CDR3 region is CAWRTGGDKQYF. The CDR3 nucleotides are TGTGCCTGGAGGACAGGGGGTGACAAGCAGTACTTC.

The chain combines TRBV9 with TRBJ2-1; D may correspond to TRBD1 or TRBD2 (6 bases each). V was trimmed by 0 bases and J by 0 bases, leaving 13 bases between them. Germline V lookup: CDR1 SGDLS, CDR2 YYNGEE. The CDR3 contains 17 residues. The CDR3: CASSVGGAGGSYNEQFF. CDR3 sequence (DNA): TGTGCCAGCAGCGTAGGGGGGGCAGGAGGCTCCTACAATGAGCAGTTCTTC.

Here the CDR3 DNA reads TGTGCCACCAGCAGACCAGACAGGGGCAACGCCAAAAACATTCAGTACTTC. Amino acids: CATSRPDRGNAKNIQYF. The chain has TRBV15 and TRBJ2-4, with 8 bases identical to TRBD1. Germline CDR1 LNHNV, CDR2 YYDKDF (reference sequence). The CDR3 is 17 residues long. After removal of 2 bases from V and 1 base from J, the junction contained 7 bases not matched to a gene.

The chain combines TRBV9 with TRBJ1-4; TRBD1 matches 7 bases. The CDR3 extends over 15 amino acids. The V gene end was trimmed by 3 bases and the J gene end by 5 bases; junction bases not matched to a gene: 7. Per germline, CDR1 SGDLS and CDR2 YYNGEE. The CDR3 DNA sequence: TGTGCCAGCAGCGCCGAGGGGACAGCAAATGAAAAACTGTTTTTT. As protein: CASSAEGTANEKLFF.

This rearrangement joins TRBV5-4 to TRBJ2-5; TRBD1 agrees at 7 bases. The V segment lost 4 bases and the J segment 4 bases; nucleotides outside the gene matches: 4. The CDR3 consists of 13 residues. Germline V gene data show CDR1 as SGHNT and CDR2 as YYREEE (reference sequence). Written as DNA, the CDR3 is TGTGCCAGCAGCATATGGACAGGAGAGACCCAGTACTTC. It yields the protein CASSIWTGETQYF.

The chain carries TRBV27 and TRBJ2-1, with 9 positions matching TRBD2. J gave up 6 bases and V 0 bases, and 6 bases lay outside the gene matches. The CDR3 has 16 amino acids. Germline CDR1 MNHEY, CDR2 SMNVEV (reference sequence). CDR3 in DNA: TGTGCCAGCAGTTTATCGGGCGGGGGGGCAATCAATGAGCAGTTCTTC. It yields the protein CASSLSGGGAINEQFF.

The chain links TRBV10-2 to TRBJ1-2; 8 positions agree with TRBD1. CDR3 length: 15 amino acids. Germline V gene sequence: CDR1 WSHSY, CDR2 SAAADI. With V trimmed by 6 bases and J by 8 bases, 14 bases remained unmatched. The CDR3 DNA reads TGCGCCAGCAGAGTGGACAGGGAAATTACGGAAGGCTACACCTTC. Residues: CASRVDREITEGYTF.

The rearrangement joins TRBV5-5 to TRBJ2-3, with 7 bases aligning to TRBD1. CDR3 size: 16 residues. Trimming at V came to 5 bases and at J to 1 base, leaving 10 bases not matched to a gene. In germline, CDR1 is SGHKS, CDR2 YYEKEE (reference sequence). CDR3 DNA: TGTGCCAGCAGATACAACAGGGGAGCGGGCACAGATACGCAGTATTTT. Protein product: CASRYNRGAGTDTQYF.

The V call is TRBV5-1, the J call TRBJ2-3; 12 bases fit TRBD2. With 3 bases clipped from V and 3 bases from J, the junction kept 2 bases outside the gene matches. The CDR3 loop spans 15 amino acids. CDR1 and CDR2 from the germline V gene are SGHRS and YFSETQ. CDR3 DNA sequence: TGCGCCAGCAGCTACCTAGCGGGGGGGACAGATACGCAGTATTTT. It yields the protein CASSYLAGGTDTQYF.

The chain carries TRBV12-5 and TRBJ2-2, with TRBD2 identical over 13 bases. Per germline, CDR1 LGHNT and CDR2 FRNRAP. The CDR3 is 16 residues long. J lost 4 bases, V lost 4 bases, and 3 bases had no gene match. CDR3: CASGSTSGGTTGELFF. Here the CDR3 DNA reads TGTGCTAGTGGTTCGACTAGCGGGGGGACCACCGGGGAGCTGTTTTTT.

This clone showed up just a few times. The V call is TRBV6-5, the J call TRBJ2-7; TRBD1 matches at 8 bases. V shed 6 bases and J 3 bases; nucleotides not matched to a gene: 4. CDR1 and CDR2 (germline): MNHEY, SVGAGI. The CDR3 length is 13 residues. This CDR3 is CASRIGQGYEQYF. CDR3 DNA: TGTGCCAGCAGGATCGGACAGGGCTACGAGCAGTACTTC.